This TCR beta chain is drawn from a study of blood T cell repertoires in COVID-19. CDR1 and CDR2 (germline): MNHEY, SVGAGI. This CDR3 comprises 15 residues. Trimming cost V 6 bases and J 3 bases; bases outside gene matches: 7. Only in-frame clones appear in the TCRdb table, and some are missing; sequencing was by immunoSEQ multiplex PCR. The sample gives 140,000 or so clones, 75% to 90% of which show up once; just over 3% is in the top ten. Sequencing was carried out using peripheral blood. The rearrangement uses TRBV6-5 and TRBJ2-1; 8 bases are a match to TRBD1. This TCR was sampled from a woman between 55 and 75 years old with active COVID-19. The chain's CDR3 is CASRHTGTGYNEQFF. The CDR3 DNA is TGTGCCAGCAGGCACACCGGGACAGGCTACAATGAGCAGTTCTTC.